These 32 T cell receptor beta chains were all obtained from the same sample, sequenced in a study of T-cell memory formation after mild COVID-19. TCRdb re-derived calls from the 5' RACE reads in MiXCR, one entry per CDR3 protein. The data hold 350,000 or so distinct CDR3 sequences, with under 25% observed a single time. Sequenced sample: PBMCs or a T cell subset sorted from them (not recorded which). The receptor source for this set is a man younger than 35 who had mild COVID-19 (a few samples of this study predate the infection). Cell type and time point are not known.

This rearrangement joins TRBV5-1 to TRBJ1-4; no firm D call. The germline CDR1 and CDR2 sequences are SGHRS and YFSETQ. Trimming removed 1 base from V and 6 bases from J, with 13 bases in between. The CDR3 is 15 amino acids. The CDR3 protein is CASSLSHLKDEKLFF. The CDR3 DNA follows: TGCGCCAGCAGCTTGTCTCACTTAAAGGATGAAAAACTGTTTTTT.

The chain joins TRBV2 to TRBJ1-4; D perhaps matches TRBD1 (5 bases). Trimming removed 4 bases at V and 11 bases at J, with 11 bases between. CDR3 length: 12 amino acids. Germline values: CDR1 SNHLY, CDR2 FYNNEI. CDR3 in DNA: TGTGCCAGCAGTGGTAGGGGAGAGAAACTGTTTTTT. This sequence encodes CASSGRGEKLFF.

This clonotype was seen only a few times. V gene TRBV6-5 combines with J gene TRBJ2-5, with a weak D call TRBD2 (5 bases). The CDR3 loop spans 13 amino acids. Trimming took off 4 bases at V and 5 bases at J, with 11 bases between the two ends. CDR1 and CDR2 (germline): MNHEY, SVGAGI. The CDR3, as DNA: TGTGCCAGCAGTTCTAGCTACCGGGAGACCCAGTACTTC. This codes for CASSSSYRETQYF.

This rearrangement joins TRBV5-1 to TRBJ1-2; D call uncertain. V was pared by 4 bases and J by 2 bases, with 6 bases between. Germline V gene data show CDR1 as SGHRS and CDR2 as YFSETQ. This CDR3 has 12 amino acids. The CDR3 reads CASSARNYGYTF. CDR3 coding DNA: TGCGCCAGCAGCGCTAGGAACTATGGCTACACCTTC. Combining the CDR3 with reference TRBV5-1 and TRBJ1-2 gives the whole variable domain KAGVTQTPRYLIKTRGQQVTLSCSPISGHRSVSWYQQTPGQGLQFLFEYFSETQRNKGNFPGRFSGRQFSNSRSEMNVSTLELGDSALYLCASSARNYGYTFGSGTRLTVV.

The chain has TRBV21-1 and TRBJ2-7; TRBD2, as called in the table, went unchecked against the DNA. TRBV21-1 is recorded as a pseudogene. The CDR3 is made up of 15 amino acids. CDR3 residues: CASSKEEAGSYEQYV. For the CDR3, the DNA is TGTGCCAGCAGCAAAGAGGAAGCAGGGAGCTACGAGCAGTACGTC.

This clonotype was seen ten or more times. The chain is built from TRBV28 and TRBJ2-3, with 7 positions matching TRBD1. Germline-derived CDR1 and CDR2 are MDHEN and SYDVKM. The CDR3 loop spans 15 amino acids. The V gene end was trimmed by 6 bases and the J gene end by 3 bases; junction bases not matched to a gene: 9. CDR3 loop: CASSEIQGKTDTQYF. As DNA, the CDR3 is TGTGCCAGCAGCGAGATACAGGGGAAGACAGATACGCAGTATTTT.

This clonotype was seen more than once but under ten times. The chain uses TRBV3-1 and TRBJ1-2; possibly TRBD1 for D (6 bases). V gave up 3 bases and J gave up 0 bases, with 20 bases separating them. The CDR3 has 18 amino acids. Germline assignment: CDR1 LGHDT and CDR2 YNNKEL (reference sequence). The DNA for the CDR3 is TGTGCCAGCAGCCAGGAACTCAGTACAGGGTCCCCTAACTATGGCTACACCTTC. It specifies CASSQELSTGSPNYGYTF.

A few counts support this clonotype. This chain joins TRBV5-8 and TRBJ2-1, with a possible D match to TRBD2 (7 bases). Trimming left V 2 bases short and J 6 bases short, with 15 bases between. In germline, CDR1 is SGHTS, CDR2 YDEGEE. CDR3 size: 15 residues. CDR3 amino acids: CASSFLRGGLNEQFF. CDR3 DNA sequence: TGTGCCAGCAGCTTCTTGAGGGGGGGCCTCAATGAGCAGTTCTTC.

This clonotype has ten or more counts. The V call is TRBV12-3 or TRBV12-4, the J call TRBJ2-3; the D gene is possibly TRBD2 (5 bases). This CDR3 is built from 14 residues. Trimming cost V 5 bases and J 0 bases, with 9 bases left between them. CDR3 DNA: TGTGCCAGCAGTCCCGGGGTGAGCACAGATACGCAGTATTTT. It specifies CASSPGVSTDTQYF.

The V call is TRBV6-6, the J call TRBJ1-2; D is unresolved. Trimming stripped 5 bases from V and 1 base from J, with 5 bases between. There are 12 residues in the CDR3. Germline V lookup: CDR1 MNHNY, CDR2 SVGAGI (reference sequence). CDR3 sequence (DNA): TGTGCCAGCAGTGAGGTTAACTATGGCTACACCTTC. Amino acids: CASSEVNYGYTF.

In this sample, this clonotype turned up a few times. This sequence joins TRBV5-1 and TRBJ2-5, with unresolved D. The V end lost 0 bases, the J end lost 3 bases, and 12 bases lay between the germline ends. The CDR3 covers 15 residues. CDR1 SGHRS and CDR2 YFSETQ come from the germline V gene. As DNA, the CDR3 is TGCGCCAGCAGCTTGGTGGGTTCGGCTGAAGAGACCCAGTACTTC. Residues: CASSLVGSAEETQYF.

V and J are TRBV4-1 and TRBJ2-7; maybe TRBD1 (6 bases). Germline CDR1 MGHRA, CDR2 YSYEKL. CDR3 size: 16 residues. Trimming removed 1 base at V and 7 bases at J, with 20 bases between. CDR3 protein: CASSQGLGQGRWEQYF. CDR3 bases: TGCGCCAGCAGCCAAGGATTGGGGCAGGGGAGATGGGAGCAGTACTTC.

This clonotype was seen only a few times. The chain carries TRBV27 and TRBJ1-6, with D hard to call. V lost 7 bases, J lost 8 bases, and 12 bases lay in between. Germline CDR1 reads MNHEY; CDR2 reads SMNVEV (reference sequence). The CDR3 runs 13 residues. CDR3 sequence (DNA): TGTGCCAGCACCCCGATAAGGGATTCACCCCTCCACTTT. This sequence encodes CASTPIRDSPLHF.

The chain uses TRBV2 and TRBJ2-2; TRBD2 is a possible D gene (6 bases). This CDR3 is built from 17 residues. Germline CDR1 is SNHLY and CDR2 is FYNNEI. V dropped 2 bases and J dropped 0 bases, with 13 bases sitting between them. The CDR3 nucleotides are TGTGCCAGCAGTGAAAACAGCGGGCCTACGAACACCGGGGAGCTGTTTTTT. Translation: CASSENSGPTNTGELFF.

This clonotype appeared a few times. This rearrangement joins TRBV5-1 to TRBJ2-3, with D possibly TRBD2 on 6 matching bases. Trimming cost V 1 base and J 2 bases, with 14 bases left between them. The CDR3 runs to 16 residues. Per the germline V gene, CDR1 is SGHRS and CDR2 is YFSETQ. For the CDR3, the DNA is TGCGCCAGCAGCTTGCGGGGGTACGGTATCACAGATACGCAGTATTTT. Translating it yields CASSLRGYGITDTQYF.

The chain is built from TRBV19 and TRBJ1-2; D is ambiguous. Trimming pared 5 bases from V and 4 bases from J, leaving 11 bases between. The CDR3 is 13 amino acids. CDR1 and CDR2 (germline): LNHDA, SQIVND (reference sequence). CDR3 coding DNA: TGTGCCAGTAGTGTCCGGGAGTCCTATGGCTACACCTTC. Translating gives CASSVRESYGYTF.

In this sample, this clonotype turned up a few times. The V and J genes are TRBV7-2 and TRBJ1-5; tentative D call: TRBD1 (6 bases). The germline gives CDR1 SGHTA, CDR2 FQGNSA. The V and J ends lost 4 bases and 0 bases respectively, with 22 bases between them. This CDR3 has 19 amino acids. This CDR3 is CASSSAPRGGLLSNQPQHF. CDR3 DNA sequence: TGTGCCAGCAGCTCCGCCCCGAGGGGGGGATTACTTAGCAATCAGCCCCAGCATTTT.

The chain joins TRBV9 to TRBJ1-1; no definite D call. The CDR3 is made up of 15 amino acids. Germline V gene sequence: CDR1 SGDLS, CDR2 YYNGEE. V lost 0 bases and J lost 4, with 13 bases in between. CDR3 in amino acids: CASSVGVGIATEAFF. The CDR3 region has the DNA TGTGCCAGCAGCGTAGGGGTAGGGATTGCCACTGAAGCTTTCTTT.

This clonotype was seen a handful of times. The chain is built from TRBV9 and TRBJ2-3; 14 positions match TRBD2. There are 16 residues in the CDR3. The germline V gene has CDR1 SGDLS and CDR2 YYNGEE. V was clipped by 3 bases and J by 10 bases; unmatched bases: 10. The CDR3 sequence: CASSGTSGGPQDAQYF. The CDR3 DNA reads as TGTGCCAGCAGCGGGACTAGCGGGGGGCCTCAGGACGCGCAGTATTTT.

This clonotype was seen once. The J gene is TRBJ1-5, the V gene TRBV3-1; D is unresolved. The CDR3 is 14 residues long. Trimming stripped 4 bases from V and 6 bases from J, with 13 bases between. The germline V gene encodes CDR1 LGHDT and CDR2 YNNKEL (reference sequence). As DNA, the CDR3 is TGTGCCAGCAGCCTTGGACTATGGGGTCAGCCCCAGCATTTT. Translated: CASSLGLWGQPQHF.

This clonotype was counted a few times. J is TRBJ2-2 and V is TRBV20-1; D unresolved. CDR1 is DFQATT and CDR2 is SNEGSKA in the germline V gene (reference sequence). The germline V and J ends were trimmed by 5 bases and 4 bases, with 14 bases remaining between them. The CDR3 loop spans 14 amino acids. In DNA, the CDR3 is TGCAGTGCTGCCGCCATAATGGGCACCGGGGAGCTGTTTTTT. This translates into CSAAAIMGTGELFF.

This clonotype came up a few times. The CDR3 nucleotides read TGTGCCAGCAGCTTACGGGACAGGAGACGCCACGAGCAGTACTTC. As protein: CASSLRDRRRHEQYF. V and J are TRBV7-8 and TRBJ2-7; TRBD1 agrees at 8 bases. This CDR3 is 15 amino acids long. Germline values: CDR1 SGHVS, CDR2 FQNEAQ. V was clipped by 2 bases and J by 5 bases; unmatched bases: 8.

The chain recombines TRBV20-1 with TRBJ2-2; 8 bases are shared with TRBD2. The V and J ends lost 5 bases and 2 bases, in that order; junction bases with no gene match: 1. From germline, CDR1 is DFQATT and CDR2 SNEGSKA (reference sequence). This CDR3 is 13 amino acids long. CDR3 coding DNA: TGCAGTGCTGGGACTAGTAACACCGGGGAGCTGTTTTTT. It codes for CSAGTSNTGELFF.

V is TRBV20-1 and J is TRBJ2-6; D assignment may be TRBD1 or TRBD2 (6 bases each). From germline, CDR1 is DFQATT and CDR2 SNEGSKA (reference sequence). This CDR3 region has 16 residues. Trimming left V 3 bases short and J 0 bases short, with 12 bases between. CDR3 nucleotides: TGCAGTGCTAGGGGCAGGGGAGGCTCTGGGGCCAACGTCCTGACTTTC. It encodes CSARGRGGSGANVLTF.

V gene TRBV9 combines with J gene TRBJ1-1, with TRBD1 matching 9 bases. Germline values: CDR1 SGDLS, CDR2 YYNGEE. With 3 bases clipped from V and 3 bases from J, the junction kept 12 bases outside the gene matches. The CDR3 totals 17 residues. The CDR3 nucleotides read TGTGCCAGCAGCGAGTGGGTGGGACAGGGAGCAGACACTGAAGCTTTCTTT. It encodes CASSEWVGQGADTEAFF. The full variable domain, with the rest looked up from reference TRBV9 and TRBJ1-1, is DSGVTQTPKHLITATGQRVTLRCSPRSGDLSVYWYQQSLDQGLQFLIQYYNGEERAKGNILERFSAQQFPDLHSELNLSSLELGDSALYFCASSEWVGQGADTEAFFGQGTRLTVV.

This clonotype was seen a handful of times. The chain carries TRBV12-3 or TRBV12-4 and TRBJ1-5; no clear D gene. Between the trimmed V and J ends, which lost 6 bases and 3 bases, there was a span of 15 bases. The CDR3 is made up of 15 amino acids. In DNA, the CDR3 is TGTGCCAGCAGCCCAGGTGGTTCGGACAATCAGCCCCAGCATTTT. Its protein is CASSPGGSDNQPQHF.

The CDR3 sequence: CAHPTGGVRGDEQFF. CDR3 DNA: TGTGCCCACCCCACCGGGGGGGTTAGGGGGGATGAGCAGTTCTTC. J is TRBJ2-1 and V is TRBV11-2, with TRBD2 matching over 8 bases. CDR3 size: 15 residues. CDR1 is SGHAT and CDR2 is FQNNGV in the germline V gene. J lost 8 bases, V lost 11 bases, and 17 bases had no gene match.

The chain is built from TRBV3-1 and TRBJ2-1, with 8 bases aligning to TRBD2. V dropped 4 bases and J dropped 7; count of bases not matched to a gene: 6. There are 14 residues in the CDR3. CDR1 LGHDT and CDR2 YNNKEL come from the germline V gene (reference sequence). For the CDR3, the DNA is TGTGCCAGCAGCCTAGGAGGCGGGGGGAATGAGCAGTTCTTC. This gives the protein CASSLGGGGNEQFF.

This clonotype was counted a few times. J is TRBJ2-7 and V is TRBV20-1; 7 bases fit TRBD1. The junction had 8 bases not matched to a gene; V was cut back by 3 bases and J by 6 bases. The germline gives CDR1 DFQATT, CDR2 SNEGSKA (reference sequence). The CDR3 consists of 13 residues. As DNA, the CDR3 is TGCAGTGCTAGCGACAGGGTACAGCTCGAGCAGTACGTC. Translated, it gives CSASDRVQLEQYV.

The J gene is TRBJ2-7, the V gene TRBV5-5; D possibly uses TRBD1 or TRBD2 (6 bases each). V was cut by 0 bases and J by 3 bases, with 16 bases left in between. The V gene's germline CDR1 is SGHKS and CDR2 YYEKEE (reference sequence). CDR3 length: 16 residues. The CDR3 spells CASSLEKTRGDYEQYV. The CDR3 DNA reads as TGTGCCAGCAGCTTGGAGAAGACTAGGGGGGACTACGAGCAGTACGTC.

This clonotype was observed a few times. J is TRBJ1-1 and V is TRBV5-4, with 11 bases lining up with TRBD1. The V gene's germline CDR1 is SGHNT and CDR2 YYREEE (reference sequence). The CDR3 runs 16 residues. Unmatched junction bases numbered 12, after V lost 4 bases and J lost 7 bases. The CDR3 DNA reads TGTGCCAGCAGCCCTGCTCTCGGGACAGGGGGATATGAAGCTTTCTTT. Protein: CASSPALGTGGYEAFF.

This clonotype has only a few counts. The germline gene is not matched at one end of the junction; a read error may be the cause. The chain links TRBV7-2 to TRBJ1-2; D gene uncertain. The CDR3 spans 11 residues. CDR1 is SGHTA and CDR2 is FQGNSA in the germline V gene. The CDR3 DNA is TGTGCCAGCAGCCCCCAAGCGTCCCCGGACTTC. Its protein product is CASSPQASPDF.